This T cell receptor beta chain was obtained from a study of T cell responses to AZD1222 COVID-19 vaccine. CDR1 is SGHTA, CDR2 FQGNSA, per germline. This CDR3 contains 15 residues. The trim removed 4 bases at V and 6 bases at J, leaving 9 bases unmatched. The protocol was immunoSEQ multiplex PCR, while the TCRdb copy is restricted to in-frame clones and leaves out a portion. The profile shows approximately 140,000 clones, about nine tenths of them singletons. The sequences come from peripheral blood, collected on day 0 of MenACWY control vaccination. This TCR derives from an adult in good health. The rearrangement joins TRBV7-2 to TRBJ1-5; 7 bases fit TRBD1. The CDR3 sequence is CASSSGGRGGQPQHF. The CDR3 nucleotides read TGTGCCAGCAGCTCAGGGGGGCGGGGAGGTCAGCCCCAGCATTTT.